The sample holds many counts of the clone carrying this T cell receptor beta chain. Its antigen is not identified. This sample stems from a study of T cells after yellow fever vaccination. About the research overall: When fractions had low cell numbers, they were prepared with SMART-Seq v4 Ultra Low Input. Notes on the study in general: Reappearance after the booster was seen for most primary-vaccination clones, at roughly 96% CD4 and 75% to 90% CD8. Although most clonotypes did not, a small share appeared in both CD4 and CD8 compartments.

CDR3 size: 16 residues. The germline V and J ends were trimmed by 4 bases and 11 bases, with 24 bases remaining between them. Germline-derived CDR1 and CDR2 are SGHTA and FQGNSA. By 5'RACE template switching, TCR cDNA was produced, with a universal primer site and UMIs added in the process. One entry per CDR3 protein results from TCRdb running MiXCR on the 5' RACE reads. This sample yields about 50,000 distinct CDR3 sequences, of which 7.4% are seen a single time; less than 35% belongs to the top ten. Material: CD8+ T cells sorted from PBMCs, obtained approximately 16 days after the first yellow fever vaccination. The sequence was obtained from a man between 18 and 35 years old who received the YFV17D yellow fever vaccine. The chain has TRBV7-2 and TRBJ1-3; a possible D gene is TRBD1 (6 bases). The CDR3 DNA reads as TGTGCCAGCAGCTGGGCACAGGGTACCCCACCAGTGGCCATATATTTT. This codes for CASSWAQGTPPVAIYF.